The next 28 T cell receptor beta chains were all read from a single sample in a study of blood T cell repertoires in COVID-19. Profiling relied on immunoSEQ multiplex PCR, and the TCRdb table lists in-frame clones only, not all of them. The sample contains roughly 73,000 clones, 60% to 85% of which appear only once. The sample taken for sequencing was peripheral blood. These receptors all stem from a man aged 70 or older with acute or convalescent COVID-19.

This chain connects TRBV2 to TRBJ2-7, with TRBD1 as a possible D gene (5 bases). The germline V gene encodes CDR1 SNHLY and CDR2 FYNNEI. The V and J ends lost 10 bases and 0 bases respectively, with 13 bases between them. The CDR3 runs to 13 residues. CDR3 sequence reads: CATRIRVSYEQYF. For the CDR3, the DNA is TGTGCCACCCGTATCAGGGTCTCCTACGAGCAGTACTTC.

The J gene is TRBJ1-1, the V gene TRBV12-3 or TRBV12-4; D possibly corresponds to TRBD1 (5 bases). Trimming took off 3 bases at V and 11 bases at J, with 13 bases between the two ends. The CDR3 extends over 12 amino acids. Written as DNA, the CDR3 is TGTGCCAGCAGTTTGGGGGGATGGCACGCTTTCTTT. Its translation: CASSLGGWHAFF.

The chain links TRBV2 to TRBJ2-1; D is possibly TRBD1 (6 bases). The V end lost 7 bases, the J end lost 4 bases, and 11 bases lay between the germline ends. Per germline, CDR1 SNHLY and CDR2 FYNNEI. There are 13 residues in the CDR3. The CDR3 DNA follows: TGTGCCAGCATGGCAGGACAGTACAATGAGCAGTTCTTC. It specifies CASMAGQYNEQFF. The complete variable domain, with remaining parts taken from reference TRBV2 and TRBJ2-1, reads EPEVTQTPSHQVTQMGQEVILRCVPISNHLYFYWYRQILGQKVEFLVSFYNNEISEKSEIFDDQFSVERPDGSNFTLKIRSTKLEDSAMYFCASMAGQYNEQFFGPGTRLTVL.

This chain joins TRBV7-9 and TRBJ2-7, with 10 bases identical to TRBD2. Losses at the gene ends were 4 bases for V and 2 bases for J; bases not matched to a gene: 14. Germline CDR1 reads SEHNR; CDR2 reads FQNEAQ (reference sequence). CDR3 size: 18 residues. CDR3 nucleotides: TGTGCCAGCAGCTCCGGTCGGGCTAGCGGGGGAGGGGCCTACGAGCAGTACTTC. Its protein product is CASSSGRASGGGAYEQYF. The full variable domain, completed using reference TRBV7-9 and TRBJ2-7, is DTGVSQNPRHKITKRGQNVTFRCDPISEHNRLYWYRQTLGQGPEFLTYFQNEAQLEKSRLLSDRFSAERPKGSFSTLEIQRTEQGDSAMYLCASSSGRASGGGAYEQYFGPGTRLTVT.

The chain uses TRBV5-1 and TRBJ2-7, with 8 bases aligning to TRBD1. Trimming at V came to 0 bases and at J to 6 bases, leaving 2 bases not matched to a gene. The CDR3 runs to 13 residues. Looked up from germline, CDR1 is SGHRS and CDR2 is YFSETQ. The CDR3 region is CASSLEDRGEQYF. In DNA, the CDR3 is TGCGCCAGCAGCTTGGAAGACAGGGGCGAGCAGTACTTC.

The chain recombines TRBV10-3 with TRBJ2-5, with a tentative D call TRBD2 (5 bases). From germline, CDR1 is ENHRY and CDR2 SYGVKD. The CDR3 consists of 11 residues. Trimming took off 6 bases at V and 5 bases at J, with 7 bases between the two ends. CDR3 sequence reads: CAISGGETQYF. CDR3 bases: TGTGCCATCAGCGGCGGGGAGACCCAGTACTTC.

The chain combines TRBV5-1 with TRBJ2-1, with 12 bases that match TRBD2. V lost 2 bases to trimming and J lost 0 bases; unmatched junction nucleotides: 6. CDR3 length: 18 residues. CDR1 and CDR2 (germline): SGHRS, YFSETQ. The DNA for the CDR3 is TGCGCCAGCAGCTTTCTAGCGGGAGGGCCCGGCTCCTACAATGAGCAGTTCTTC. Amino acids: CASSFLAGGPGSYNEQFF.

This clone was picked up one time. The CDR3 sequence: CASSPRTGDLSGNTIYF. CDR3 sequence (DNA): TGTGCCAGCTCACCACGGACAGGCGATCTCTCTGGAAACACCATATATTTT. V is TRBV18 and J is TRBJ1-3, with TRBD1 matching over 7 bases. V lost 1 base, J lost 0 bases, and 6 bases stayed unmatched. Germline V gene lookup returns CDR1 KGHSH and CDR2 LQKENI. CDR3 length: 17 residues.

The V call is TRBV28, the J call TRBJ2-1, with 8 bases aligning to TRBD1. CDR3 size: 14 residues. CDR1 and CDR2 from the germline V gene are MDHEN and SYDVKM. The V segment lost 5 bases and the J segment 10 bases; nucleotides outside the gene matches: 10. The CDR3: CASSTLGQVLEQFF. The CDR3 nucleotides read TGTGCCAGCAGTACCCTGGGACAGGTGCTCGAGCAGTTCTTC.

In DNA, the CDR3 is TGTGCCAGCAGTTCCGGGATCGGCTCCGAGCAGTACTTC. The encoded protein is CASSSGIGSEQYF. The V call is TRBV6-5, the J call TRBJ2-7, with D possibly matching TRBD2 (5 bases). CDR3 length: 13 residues. V lost 4 bases and J 6 bases, leaving 13 bases between the germline ends. The germline V gene encodes CDR1 MNHEY and CDR2 SVGAGI.

This clone was counted only a few times. The chain joins TRBV9 to TRBJ1-2, with D uncertain. Germline CDR1 SGDLS, CDR2 YYNGEE. Trimming shortened V by 3 bases and J by 4 bases, and 13 bases separated the two germline ends. This CDR3 region has 14 residues. The CDR3 is CASSAGGEVYGYTF. CDR3 nucleotides: TGTGCCAGCAGCGCGGGCGGGGAAGTCTATGGCTACACCTTC.

This clone appeared once. V usage is TRBV20-1 and J usage is TRBJ2-3; 7 nucleotides match TRBD2. Germline CDR1 DFQATT, CDR2 SNEGSKA (reference sequence). V lost 3 bases, J lost 4 bases, and 10 bases stayed unmatched. The CDR3 runs 15 residues. The CDR3 here is CSASSGRAVADTQYF. The CDR3 DNA reads as TGCAGTGCTAGTAGTGGGAGGGCCGTGGCAGATACGCAGTATTTT.

This clone has more than one count but fewer than ten. The rearrangement joins TRBV27 to TRBJ2-1; TRBD2 is a possible D gene (6 bases). The germline CDR1 and CDR2 sequences are MNHEY and SMNVEV (reference sequence). The germline V and J ends were trimmed by 3 bases and 5 bases, with 14 bases remaining between them. The CDR3 totals 15 residues. The CDR3 is CASSLGGAGDNEQFF. The CDR3 DNA reads as TGTGCCAGCAGTTTGGGCGGGGCGGGCGACAATGAGCAGTTCTTC.

The rearrangement uses TRBV6-2 or TRBV6-3 and TRBJ2-3; D is unclear. The CDR3 is 11 residues long. Per germline, CDR1 MNHEY and CDR2 SVGEGT. V was clipped by 6 bases and J by 6 bases, with 7 bases between them. The CDR3 spells CASSPYDTQYF. The CDR3 DNA sequence: TGTGCCAGCAGCCCTTATGATACGCAGTATTTT.

On this clone itself: This likely comes from a read error, as the CDR3 has no conserved phenylalanine or tryptophan at its end. The chain carries TRBV27 and TRBJ2-7; the match to TRBD1 covers 7 bases. Per germline, CDR1 MNHEY and CDR2 SMNVEV (reference sequence). The CDR3 consists of 15 residues. V gave up 6 bases and J gave up 4 bases; unmatched junction bases: 12. In nucleotides, the CDR3 is TGTGCCAGCAGCCACCCAACAGGGGACACATACGAGCAGTACTCC. This encodes CASSHPTGDTYEQYS.

The V call is TRBV28, the J call TRBJ1-2, with a possible D match to TRBD1 (6 bases). Germline-derived CDR1 and CDR2 are MDHEN and SYDVKM. Trimming shortened V by 8 bases and J by 7 bases, and 29 bases separated the two germline ends. The CDR3 is 17 amino acids. The CDR3 here is CASVIGTSFMRSRGYTF. CDR3 in DNA: TGTGCCAGCGTCATAGGGACAAGCTTTATGCGATCCCGTGGCTACACCTTC.

The chain has TRBV24-1 and TRBJ2-1; D not resolved. The CDR3 is made up of 18 amino acids. Germline CDR1 KGHDR, CDR2 SFDVKD. V shed 5 bases and J shed 6 bases, with 25 bases lying between them. The CDR3 loop is CATSALGSAARPGNEQFF. CDR3 nucleotides: TGTGCCACCAGTGCTCTAGGCTCGGCCGCCCGTCCCGGCAATGAGCAGTTCTTC.

J is TRBJ2-1 and V is TRBV5-1; 7 bases map to TRBD1. The V gene end was trimmed by 3 bases and the J gene end by 2 bases; junction bases not matched to a gene: 5. Germline values: CDR1 SGHRS, CDR2 YFSETQ. This CDR3 has 15 amino acids. The CDR3 DNA reads as TGCGCCAGCAGCTCGTTGACAGGGACCTACAATGAGCAGTTCTTC. Translating gives CASSSLTGTYNEQFF.

This CDR3 is CASRGGTNTGELFF. Written as DNA, the CDR3 is TGTGCCAGTAGAGGCGGAACGAACACCGGGGAGCTGTTTTTT. The chain carries TRBV19 and TRBJ2-2; the D is unclear. V lost 6 bases, J lost 0 bases, and 8 bases lay in between. This CDR3 is 14 amino acids long. Germline values: CDR1 LNHDA, CDR2 SQIVND (reference sequence).

This clone was detected only once. The CDR3 protein is CATRAGGWDGYTF. Written as DNA, the CDR3 is TGCGCCACACGGGCAGGGGGCTGGGATGGCTACACCTTC. The gene calls are TRBV4-3 and TRBJ1-2, with 8 bases that match TRBD1. CDR3 length: 13 amino acids. With V trimmed by 10 bases and J by 6 bases, 10 bases remained unmatched. CDR1 LGHNA and CDR2 YSLEER come from the germline V gene.

V is TRBV28 and J is TRBJ2-1, with TRBD1 identical over 7 bases. CDR1 is MDHEN, CDR2 SYDVKM, per germline. The CDR3 is 17 amino acids. Trimming at V came to 3 bases and at J to 2 bases, leaving 10 bases not matched to a gene. CDR3 nucleotides: TGTGCCAGCAGTTTTTATACAGGGGTTATCCCCTACAATGAGCAGTTCTTC. Residues: CASSFYTGVIPYNEQFF.

The chain joins TRBV4-2 to TRBJ1-5, with D hard to call. This CDR3 region has 15 residues. V was shortened by 4 bases and J by 0 bases, with 10 bases between the two germline ends. The germline V gene encodes CDR1 LGHNA and CDR2 YNFKEQ. This CDR3 is CASSPYRDSNQPQHF. In DNA form, the CDR3 reads TGTGCCAGCAGCCCGTACAGAGATAGCAATCAGCCCCAGCATTTT.

CDR3 bases: TGCAGCGTCCCTGGGGGGGCTGTGAGGTTCTTC. Amino acids: CSVPGGAVRFF. The chain recombines TRBV29-1 with TRBJ2-1, with D possibly matching TRBD2 (7 bases). The CDR3 has 11 residues. Trimming stripped 6 bases from V and 15 bases from J, with 18 bases between. Germline V lookup: CDR1 SQVTM, CDR2 ANQGSEA.

V gene TRBV5-6 combines with J gene TRBJ2-7; TRBD1 agrees at 9 bases. The CDR3 runs 16 residues. Germline V lookup: CDR1 SGHDT, CDR2 YYEEEE. The ends lost 4 bases at V and 6 bases at J; junction bases unmatched: 14. CDR3 amino acids: CASSRRPGTGIGEQYF. As DNA, the CDR3 is TGTGCCAGCAGCCGCCGCCCCGGGACAGGGATAGGCGAGCAGTACTTC.

The chain couples TRBV29-1 to TRBJ2-7, with D maybe TRBD1 (5 bases). This CDR3 has 14 residues. Germline V CDR1 and CDR2: SQVTM, ANQGSEA. V dropped 0 bases and J dropped 7 bases, with 16 bases sitting between them. Here the CDR3 reads CSVEDQARVGEQYF. In nucleotides, the CDR3 is TGCAGCGTTGAAGATCAGGCCAGGGTAGGGGAGCAGTACTTC.

The chain joins TRBV7-9 to TRBJ2-7; 7 bases fit TRBD2. Germline CDR1 reads SEHNR; CDR2 reads FQNEAQ (reference sequence). CDR3 length: 16 amino acids. The V and J ends lost 2 bases and 4 bases, in that order; junction bases with no gene match: 11. The CDR3 nucleotides are TGTGCCAGCAGCTTACCGGGAGGCCCAAAGGGGTACGAGCAGTACTTC. Translation gives CASSLPGGPKGYEQYF.

The rearrangement joins TRBV10-3 to TRBJ2-7; D might be TRBD2 (5 bases). Germline V gene data show CDR1 as ENHRY and CDR2 as SYGVKD. The CDR3 length is 11 residues. The V end was cut by 10 bases, the J end by 2 bases, with 9 bases between. The CDR3 region has the DNA TGTGCCACTCGAGGGACCTACGAGCAGTACTTC. This encodes CATRGTYEQYF.

The chain links TRBV27 to TRBJ1-4, with D tentatively TRBD1 (6 bases). V was shortened by 5 bases and J by 8 bases, with 18 bases between the two germline ends. This CDR3 spans 15 amino acids. Germline CDR1 reads MNHEY; CDR2 reads SMNVEV (reference sequence). The CDR3 DNA follows: TGTGCCAGCAGTCTCCTTGGGGGCGCGTGGGAAAAACTGTTTTTT. It is translated as CASSLLGGAWEKLFF.